These 15 T cell receptor beta chains were sequenced from one sample in a study of T cell clonality in common variable immunodeficiency. Profiled with immunoSEQ multiplex PCR; TCRdb holds only in-frame clones, not every one. This sample has about 29,000 clones and no singletons, with 4% to 5.5% in the ten largest. The material sequenced was peripheral blood mononuclear cells. The receptors originated from a person aged 18-70 years in good health.

This clone was seen ten or more times. The missing CDR3 end, 3 residues past where the read stops, is filled in from the germline J gene. The chain joins TRBV20-1 to TRBJ2-1; TRBD2 agrees at 9 bases. The V gene's germline CDR1 is DFQATT and CDR2 SNEGSKA (reference sequence). J gave up 5 bases and V 3 bases, and 8 bases lay outside the gene matches. This CDR3 region has 15 residues. CDR3 amino acids: CSASVGLAPDNEQFF. The sequenced CDR3 bases are TGCAGTGCTAGCGTTGGACTAGCGCCCGACAATGAG.

This clone has at least ten counts. Sequencing ends 3 residues short of the CDR3 end; the germline J gene provides the rest. The rearrangement links TRBV20-1 to TRBJ2-1; a possible D gene is TRBD2 (5 bases). From germline, CDR1 is DFQATT and CDR2 SNEGSKA (reference sequence). This CDR3 contains 16 residues. Trimming took 6 bases from V and 0 from J, leaving 18 bases between them. This CDR3 reads CSAQGWRVSSYNEQFF. Incomplete CDR3 DNA: TGCAGTGCCCAAGGCTGGCGGGTGAGCTCCTACAATGAG.

This clone was recorded at least ten times. With the read ending 3 residues before the CDR3 end, the germline J gene is used to fill in that end. This chain uses TRBV5-1 with TRBJ1-5; D might be TRBD1 (6 bases). V lost 5 bases to trimming and J lost 3 bases, with 15 bases between them. CDR1 is SGHRS and CDR2 is YFSETQ in the germline V gene. The CDR3 totals 15 residues. The CDR3 sequence is CASSLNTGPNQPQHF. CDR3 bases read: TGCGCCAGCAGTCTTAATACAGGGCCCAATCAGCCC.

This clone was detected ten times or more. The junction departs from the called germline gene at one end, perhaps through a read error. The sequence runs out 3 residues before the end of the CDR3; the remainder is reconstructed from the germline J gene. The chain has TRBV4-1 and TRBJ2-7; 11 nucleotides agree with TRBD1. This CDR3 has 15 amino acids. From germline, CDR1 is MGHRA and CDR2 YSYEKL. CDR3 DNA (partial): TGCACCAGCAGCAACGGGACAGGGGGATCCTACGAG. Translation: CTSSNGTGGSYE. The whole CDR3 reads CTSSNGTGGSYEQYF.

As regards this clone: Coverage ceases 3 residues before the CDR3 finishes, and the germline J gene fills in the end. The chain recombines TRBV19 with TRBJ2-5, with a tentative D call TRBD1 (5 bases). The CDR3 covers 13 residues. Between the trimmed V and J ends, which lost 8 bases and 5 bases, there was a span of 15 bases. Germline V gene lookup returns CDR1 LNHDA and CDR2 SQIVND (reference sequence). The part of the CDR3 DNA that was read is TGTGCCAGTCACTCGCTTGGGGCCGAGACC. It codes for CASHSLGAET. The whole CDR3 sequence reads CASHSLGAETQYF.

This clone was picked up many times. The read terminates 3 residues ahead of where the CDR3 ends, so the germline J gene completes it. The rearrangement joins TRBV9 to TRBJ1-6; 8 nucleotides line up with TRBD1. Germline CDR1 reads SGDLS; CDR2 reads YYNGEE. CDR3 size: 16 residues. After removal of 0 bases from V and 7 bases from J, the junction contained 6 bases not matched to a gene. CDR3 region: CASSVGQGMLNSPLHF. CDR3 bases read: TGTGCCAGCAGCGTAGGACAGGGGATGCTAAATTCACCC.

There are many counts of this clone. The read falls 3 residues short of the CDR3 end, and the missing part is taken from the germline J gene. The chain has TRBV19 and TRBJ1-5; 7 bases align to TRBD1. The CDR3 covers 14 residues. Trimming removed 6 bases from V and 5 bases from J; junction bases left unmatched: 7. Germline V CDR1 and CDR2: LNHDA, SQIVND (reference sequence). CDR3 residues: CASRGTETYQPQHF. The CDR3 bases that were read are TGTGCCAGTAGAGGGACAGAGACTTATCAGCCC.

This clone was seen a handful of times. The read is 3 residues too short to cover the CDR3 end, so that end is filled in from the germline J gene. The chain is built from TRBV30 and TRBJ1-2; D is perhaps TRBD1 (5 bases). Looked up from germline, CDR1 is GTSNPN and CDR2 is SVGIG (reference sequence). The CDR3 extends over 13 amino acids. Trimming cost V 5 bases and J 7 bases, with 17 bases left between them. The CDR3 here is CAWDEVQGGGYTF. The covered CDR3 bases are TGTGCCTGGGATGAGGTCCAGGGCGGTGGC.

This clone was picked up many times. The read gets to within 3 residues of the CDR3 end, and the germline J gene fills in the rest. The chain links TRBV2 to TRBJ1-2, with D unclear. Trimming stripped 2 bases from V and 6 bases from J, with 10 bases between. The CDR3 length is 13 residues. In germline, CDR1 is SNHLY, CDR2 FYNNEI. This CDR3 is CASSERTGNGYTF. The sequenced part of the CDR3 DNA is TGTGCCAGCAGTGAACGTACGGGGAATGGC.

On this clone itself: Sequencing ends 3 residues short of the CDR3 end; the germline J gene provides the rest. The V and J genes are TRBV19 and TRBJ1-5; 8 bases align to TRBD1. The V and J ends lost 7 bases and 0 bases, in that order; junction bases with no gene match: 5. Germline CDR1 LNHDA, CDR2 SQIVND (reference sequence). CDR3 length: 15 residues. CDR3 in amino acids: CASTPDRASNQPQHF. CDR3 bases read: TGTGCCAGTACCCCGGACAGGGCTAGCAATCAGCCC.

Many counts were recorded for this clone. Coverage ceases 3 residues before the CDR3 finishes, and the germline J gene fills in the end. V and J are TRBV12-5 and TRBJ2-6; D gene ambiguous. The germline V gene has CDR1 LGHNT and CDR2 FRNRAP. Trimming stripped 2 bases from V and 3 bases from J, with 5 bases between. The CDR3 spans 14 residues. CDR3 DNA, as far as it was read: TGTGCTAGTGGTTTGCCGTATGGGGCCAACGTC. Residues: CASGLPYGANV. The whole CDR3 protein is CASGLPYGANVLTF. The whole variable domain, filled in from reference TRBV12-5 and TRBJ2-6, reads DARVTQTPRHKVTEMGQEVTMRCQPILGHNTVFWYRQTMMQGLELLAYFRNRAPLDDSGMPKDRFSAEMPDATLATLKIQPSEPRDSAVYFCASGLPYGANVLTFGAGSRLTVL.

In its sample, this clone was seen many times. The sequenced CDR3 bases are TGCAGTGCTAGAGATACGGCTAGCGGGAATATCTACAATGAG. Translated: CSARDTASGNIYNE. The whole CDR3 sequence reads CSARDTASGNIYNEQFF. The chain carries TRBV20-1 and TRBJ2-1; 9 nucleotides line up with TRBD2. The read finishes 3 residues shy of the CDR3 end, and the germline J gene is used to complete it. Unmatched junction bases numbered 9, after V lost 0 bases and J lost 3 bases. Germline CDR1 DFQATT, CDR2 SNEGSKA (reference sequence). The CDR3 is 17 residues long.

This clone appeared many times. One end of the junction fails to match germline, which may point to a read error. From the germline J gene comes the end of the CDR3, since the read stops 3 residues before it. The gene calls are TRBV7-7 and TRBJ1-1, with D unclear. CDR3 length equals 13 residues. The germline CDR1 and CDR2 sequences are SSHAT and FNYEAQ (reference sequence). The CDR3 is CASSQDGDTEAFF. The sequenced part of the CDR3 DNA is TGTGCTAGCAGCCAGGACGGGGATACTGAA.

This clone was seen a handful of times. The CDR3 extends 3 residues past the end of the read, so its final part is completed from the germline J gene. The chain carries TRBV5-8 and TRBJ2-7; D not resolved. This CDR3 region has 12 residues. Germline values: CDR1 SGHTS, CDR2 YDEGEE. V lost 5 bases and J lost 0, with 6 bases in between. The CDR3 sequence is CASRADSYEQYF. The CDR3 DNA, read in part, is TGTGCCAGCAGGGCTGACTCCTACGAG.

A note on this clone: Compared with germline, one end of the junction differs, possibly owing to a read error. The sequence runs out 3 residues before the end of the CDR3; the remainder is reconstructed from the germline J gene. This sample includes further DNA sequences coding for the same CDR3. The chain recombines TRBV5-1 with TRBJ1-3; D might be TRBD1 (6 bases). The CDR3 has 11 amino acids. Per germline, CDR1 SGHRS and CDR2 YFSETQ. The CDR3 DNA, read in part, is TGCGCCAGCAGGTTGAGGGACACG. Translating it yields CASRLRDT. The entire CDR3 reads CASRLRDTIYF.